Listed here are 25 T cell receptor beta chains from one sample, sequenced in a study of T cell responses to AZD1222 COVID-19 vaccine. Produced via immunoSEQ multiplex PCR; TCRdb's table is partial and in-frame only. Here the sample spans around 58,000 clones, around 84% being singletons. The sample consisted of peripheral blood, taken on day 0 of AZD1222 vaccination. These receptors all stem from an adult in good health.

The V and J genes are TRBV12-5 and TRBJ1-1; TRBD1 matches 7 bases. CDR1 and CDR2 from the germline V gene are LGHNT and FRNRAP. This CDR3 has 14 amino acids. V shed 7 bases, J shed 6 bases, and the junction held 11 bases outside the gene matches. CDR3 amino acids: CASAWGPQGAEAFF. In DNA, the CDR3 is TGTGCTAGTGCCTGGGGGCCCCAGGGGGCTGAAGCTTTCTTT.

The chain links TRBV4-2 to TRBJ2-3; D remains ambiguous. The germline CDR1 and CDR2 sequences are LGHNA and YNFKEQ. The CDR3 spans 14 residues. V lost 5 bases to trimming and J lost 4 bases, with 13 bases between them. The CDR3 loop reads CASSTRTVADTQYF. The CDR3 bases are TGTGCCAGCAGCACCCGGACCGTCGCAGATACGCAGTATTTT.

The CDR3: CASSQVEARANEKLFF. CDR3 DNA: TGCGCCAGCAGCCAAGTTGAAGCGAGGGCGAATGAAAAACTGTTTTTT. V is TRBV4-1 and J is TRBJ1-4, with no clear D. Trimming shortened V by 1 base and J by 5 bases, and 14 bases separated the two germline ends. The CDR3 covers 16 residues. CDR1 MGHRA and CDR2 YSYEKL come from the germline V gene.

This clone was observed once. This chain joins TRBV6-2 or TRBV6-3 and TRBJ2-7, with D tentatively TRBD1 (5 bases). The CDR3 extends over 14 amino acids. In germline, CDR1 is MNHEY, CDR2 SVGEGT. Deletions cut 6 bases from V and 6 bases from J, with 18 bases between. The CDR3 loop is CASSSPTWGFEQYV. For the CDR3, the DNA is TGTGCCAGCAGCAGCCCGACCTGGGGCTTCGAGCAGTACGTC.

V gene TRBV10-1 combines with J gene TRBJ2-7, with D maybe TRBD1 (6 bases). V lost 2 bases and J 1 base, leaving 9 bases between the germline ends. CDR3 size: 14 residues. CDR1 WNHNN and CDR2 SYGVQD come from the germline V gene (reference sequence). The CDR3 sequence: CASSEKGVSYEQYF. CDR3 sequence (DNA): TGCGCCAGCAGTGAGAAGGGGGTGTCCTACGAGCAGTACTTC.

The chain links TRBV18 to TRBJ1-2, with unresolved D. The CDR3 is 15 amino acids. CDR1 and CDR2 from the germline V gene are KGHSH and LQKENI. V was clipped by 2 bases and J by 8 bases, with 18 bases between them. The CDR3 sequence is CASSPGEDSVLGYTF. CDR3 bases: TGTGCCAGCTCACCAGGGGAGGATTCAGTTCTGGGCTACACCTTC.

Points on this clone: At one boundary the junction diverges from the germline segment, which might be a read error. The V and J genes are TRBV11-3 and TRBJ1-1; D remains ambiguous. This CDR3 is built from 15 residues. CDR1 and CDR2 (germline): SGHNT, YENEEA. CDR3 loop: CASSFRSTQTSEAFF. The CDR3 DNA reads TGTGCCAGCAGCTTCCGATCAACCCAGACCTCTGAGGCTTTCTTT.

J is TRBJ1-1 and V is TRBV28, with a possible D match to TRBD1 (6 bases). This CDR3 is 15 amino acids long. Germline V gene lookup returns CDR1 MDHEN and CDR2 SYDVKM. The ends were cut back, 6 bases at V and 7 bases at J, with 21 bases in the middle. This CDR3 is CASSPDSPHRDEAFF. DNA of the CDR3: TGTGCCAGCAGCCCAGACAGCCCCCACAGGGATGAAGCTTTCTTT. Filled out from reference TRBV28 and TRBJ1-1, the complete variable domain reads DVKVTQSSRYLVKRTGEKVFLECVQDMDHENMFWYRQDPGLGLRLIYFSYDVKMKEKGDIPEGYSVSREKKERFSLILESASTNQTSMYLCASSPDSPHRDEAFFGQGTRLTVV.

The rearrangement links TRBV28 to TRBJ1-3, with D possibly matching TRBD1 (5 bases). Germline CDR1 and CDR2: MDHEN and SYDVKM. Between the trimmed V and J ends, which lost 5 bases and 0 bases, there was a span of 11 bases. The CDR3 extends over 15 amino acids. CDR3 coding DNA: TGTGCCAGCAGTGCCCCGGGGGGCTCTGGAAACACCATATATTTT. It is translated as CASSAPGGSGNTIYF.

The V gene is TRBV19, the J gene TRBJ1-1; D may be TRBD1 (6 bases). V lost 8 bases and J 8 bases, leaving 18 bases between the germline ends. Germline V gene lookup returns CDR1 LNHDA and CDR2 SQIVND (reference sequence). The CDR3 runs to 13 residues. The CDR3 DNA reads TGTGCCAGTGACGACAGGCGACCCGGAGAAGCTTTCTTT. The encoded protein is CASDDRRPGEAFF.

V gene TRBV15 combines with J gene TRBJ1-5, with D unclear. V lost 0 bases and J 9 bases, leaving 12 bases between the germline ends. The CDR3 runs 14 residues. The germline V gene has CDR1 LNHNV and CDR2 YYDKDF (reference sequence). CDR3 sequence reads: CATSRDRAVGPQHF. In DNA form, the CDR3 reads TGTGCCACCAGCAGAGACAGAGCGGTTGGGCCCCAGCATTTT.

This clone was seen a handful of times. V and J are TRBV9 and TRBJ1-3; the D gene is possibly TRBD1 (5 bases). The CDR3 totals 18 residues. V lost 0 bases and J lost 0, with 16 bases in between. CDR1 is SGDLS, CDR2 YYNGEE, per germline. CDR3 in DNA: TGTGCCAGCAGCGTAGGACCCGGGGACTTTTACTCTGGAAACACCATATATTTT. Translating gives CASSVGPGDFYSGNTIYF.

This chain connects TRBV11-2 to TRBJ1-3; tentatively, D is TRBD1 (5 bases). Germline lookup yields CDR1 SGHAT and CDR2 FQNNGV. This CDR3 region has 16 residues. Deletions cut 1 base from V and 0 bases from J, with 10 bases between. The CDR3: CASSLVSGHSGNTIYF. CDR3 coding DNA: TGTGCCAGCAGCTTAGTTTCAGGGCACTCTGGAAACACCATATATTTT.

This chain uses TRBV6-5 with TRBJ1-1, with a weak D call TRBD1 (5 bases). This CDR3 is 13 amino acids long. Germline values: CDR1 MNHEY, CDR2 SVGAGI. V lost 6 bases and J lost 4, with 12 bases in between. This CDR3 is CASREVGTTEAFF. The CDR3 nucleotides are TGTGCCAGCAGAGAGGTAGGGACCACTGAAGCTTTCTTT.

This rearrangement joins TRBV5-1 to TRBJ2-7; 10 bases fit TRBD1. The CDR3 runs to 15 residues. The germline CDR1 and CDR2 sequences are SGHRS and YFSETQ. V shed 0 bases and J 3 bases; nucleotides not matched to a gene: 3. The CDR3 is CASSLGTGGIYEQYF. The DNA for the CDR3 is TGCGCCAGCAGCTTGGGGACAGGGGGGATCTACGAGCAGTACTTC.

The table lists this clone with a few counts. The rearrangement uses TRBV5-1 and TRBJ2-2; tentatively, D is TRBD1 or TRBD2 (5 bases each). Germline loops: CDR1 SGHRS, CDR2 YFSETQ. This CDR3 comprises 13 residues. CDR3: CATGTRVTGELFF. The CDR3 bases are TGCGCTACCGGGACGAGGGTCACCGGGGAGCTGTTTTTT.

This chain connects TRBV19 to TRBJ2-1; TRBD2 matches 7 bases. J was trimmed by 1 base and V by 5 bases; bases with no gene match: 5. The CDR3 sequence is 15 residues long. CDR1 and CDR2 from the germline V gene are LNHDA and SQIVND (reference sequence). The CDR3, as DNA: TGTGCCAGTAGTCCTAACGGGGGGTCCTACAATGAGCAGTTCTTC. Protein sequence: CASSPNGGSYNEQFF.

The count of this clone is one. The CDR3 is CACDRGNQPQHF. DNA for the CDR3: TGTGCCTGCGACAGGGGCAATCAGCCCCAGCATTTT. The gene calls are TRBV30 and TRBJ1-5; 7 bases align to TRBD1. V was pared by 6 bases and J by 2 bases, with 1 base of the junction left unmatched. In germline, CDR1 is GTSNPN, CDR2 SVGIG (reference sequence). The CDR3 consists of 12 residues. The full variable domain, with the rest looked up from reference TRBV30 and TRBJ1-5, is SQTIHQWPATLVQPVGSPLSLECTVEGTSNPNLYWYRQAAGRGLQLLFYSVGIGQISSEVPQNLSASRPQDRQFILSSKKLLLSDSGFYLCACDRGNQPQHFGDGTRLSIL.

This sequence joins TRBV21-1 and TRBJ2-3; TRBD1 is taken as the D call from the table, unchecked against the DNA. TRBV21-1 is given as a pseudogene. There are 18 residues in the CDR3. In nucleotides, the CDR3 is TGTGCCAGCAGGAGGGGAAGGGGACAGGGGACCTTTTGCTATACGCAGTATTTT. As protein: CASRRGRGQGTFCYTQYF.

The CDR3 here is CSVDTAADSGNTIYF. CDR3 sequence (DNA): TGCAGCGTTGATACCGCGGCAGACTCTGGAAACACCATATATTTT. The chain carries TRBV29-1 and TRBJ1-3; D gene unclear. Trimming left V 3 bases short and J 0 bases short, with 12 bases between. The CDR3 covers 15 residues. CDR1 and CDR2 from the germline V gene are SQVTM and ANQGSEA.

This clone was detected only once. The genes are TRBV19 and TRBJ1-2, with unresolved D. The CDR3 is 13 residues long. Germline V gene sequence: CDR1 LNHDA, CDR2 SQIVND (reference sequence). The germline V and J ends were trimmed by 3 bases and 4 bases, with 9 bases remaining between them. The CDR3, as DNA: TGTGCCAGTAGTATCGGATTCCTCTATGGCTACACCTTC. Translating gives CASSIGFLYGYTF.

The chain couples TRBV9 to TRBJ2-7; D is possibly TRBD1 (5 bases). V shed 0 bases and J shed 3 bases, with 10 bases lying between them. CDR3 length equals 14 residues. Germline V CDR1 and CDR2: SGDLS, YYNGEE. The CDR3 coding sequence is TGTGCCAGCAGCGTAGCCGACAGTAGCTACGAGCAGTACTTC. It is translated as CASSVADSSYEQYF.

The CDR3 nucleotides read TGTGCCAGCAGTCCCGGGACGACCTACAATGAGCAGTTCTTC. Its protein product is CASSPGTTYNEQFF. The chain couples TRBV27 to TRBJ2-1, with D perhaps assigned TRBD1 or TRBD2 (5 bases each). V was clipped by 5 bases and J by 2 bases, with 10 bases between them. This CDR3 is built from 14 residues. Germline V gene lookup returns CDR1 MNHEY and CDR2 SMNVEV (reference sequence).

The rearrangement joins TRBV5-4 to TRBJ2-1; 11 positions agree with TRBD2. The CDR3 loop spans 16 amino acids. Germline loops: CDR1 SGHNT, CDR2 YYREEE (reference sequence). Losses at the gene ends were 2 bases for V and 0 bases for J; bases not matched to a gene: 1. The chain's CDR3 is CASSFSGRGSYNEQFF. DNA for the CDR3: TGTGCCAGCAGCTTTAGCGGGAGGGGCTCCTACAATGAGCAGTTCTTC.

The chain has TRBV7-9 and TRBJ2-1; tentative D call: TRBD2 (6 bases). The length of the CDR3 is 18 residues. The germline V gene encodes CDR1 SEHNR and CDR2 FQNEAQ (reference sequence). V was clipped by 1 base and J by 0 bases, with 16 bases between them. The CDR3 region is CASSLGGLSGYSYNEQFF. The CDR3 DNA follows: TGTGCCAGCAGCTTAGGCGGACTTAGCGGATACTCCTACAATGAGCAGTTCTTC.